The 3 T cell receptor beta chains below come from one sample, sequenced in a study of graft-versus-host responses after intestinal transplantation. These TCRs' antigens remain unknown. TCRdb's table, derived via immunoSEQ multiplex PCR, lists solely in-frame clones and lacks some. The sample lists about 110,000 clones; 87% were seen once. Sequences were derived from unstimulated CD4+ T cells sorted from spleen or lymph node cells, sampled before transplant. The receptors shown here come from a human donor who was the organ donor for an intestinal transplant.

This clone appeared a single time. The gene calls are TRBV30 and TRBJ1-1; D is uncertain. This CDR3 contains 12 residues. Germline V lookup: CDR1 GTSNPN, CDR2 SVGIG (reference sequence). V was clipped by 4 bases and J by 11 bases, with 17 bases between them. The CDR3 DNA reads as TGTGCCTGGACCTCAGAGGGATTGGTGGCTTTCTTT. This sequence encodes CAWTSEGLVAFF.

The V call is TRBV6-1, the J call TRBJ1-3, with a tentative D call TRBD1 (5 bases). V was trimmed by 3 bases and J by 5 bases, leaving 11 bases between them. The CDR3 sequence is 14 residues long. CDR1 is MNHNS and CDR2 is SASEGT in the germline V gene. CDR3 DNA sequence: TGTGCCAGCAGTGAGGCGAGGGGACGAAACACCATATATTTT. Its translation is CASSEARGRNTIYF.

Only a few counts were recorded for this clone. The chain couples TRBV28 to TRBJ2-2; D is possibly TRBD1 (5 bases). V was pared by 5 bases and J by 2 bases, with 12 bases between. Germline lookup yields CDR1 MDHEN and CDR2 SYDVKM. This CDR3 region has 15 residues. In DNA form, the CDR3 reads TGTGCCAGCAGTCCCGGACACATAAACACCGGGGAGCTGTTTTTT. Translated, it gives CASSPGHINTGELFF.